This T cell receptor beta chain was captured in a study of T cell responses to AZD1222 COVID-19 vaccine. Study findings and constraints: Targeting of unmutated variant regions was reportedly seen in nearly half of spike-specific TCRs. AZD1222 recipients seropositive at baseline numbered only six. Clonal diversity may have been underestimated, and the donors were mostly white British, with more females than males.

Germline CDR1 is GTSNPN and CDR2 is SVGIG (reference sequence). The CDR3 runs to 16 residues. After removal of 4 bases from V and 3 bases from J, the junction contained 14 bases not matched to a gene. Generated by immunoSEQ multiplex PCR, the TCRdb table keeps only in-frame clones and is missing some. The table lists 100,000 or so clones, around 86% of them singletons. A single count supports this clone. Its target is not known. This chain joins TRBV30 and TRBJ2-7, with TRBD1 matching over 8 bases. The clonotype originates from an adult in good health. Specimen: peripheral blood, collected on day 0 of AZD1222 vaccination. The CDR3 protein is CAWMLGQGVPNYEQYF. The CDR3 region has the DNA TGTGCCTGGATGCTCGGACAGGGAGTGCCAAACTACGAGCAGTACTTC.